This record looks at one TCR beta chain sequence and its context. This clone's antigen is unknown. No base quality information exists; no much larger clone differs at one position. This record comes from a study of blood T cell repertoires in COVID-19 (dated by TCRdb to 2020 to 2021). About the study as a whole: The collaborator samples originated in the United States, Italy and Spain and spanned the acute and convalescent phases of COVID-19. The prospective study material was composed of cDNA or gDNA derived from T cells, B-cell-depleted T cells, or PBMCs. Deeply sampled blood TCRbeta repertoires from subjects exposed to, actively infected with, or recovered from COVID-19 were included in the dataset. A freely available public database, intended as a resource for researchers studying the immune response to SARS-CoV-2, is where the repertoires were released. The samples were drawn from the first 160 participants of the ongoing ImmuneRACE study and from some 1,300 subjects provided by 6 global collaborators. Sample metadata almost always included a de-identified subject ID, COVID-19 status, age in years and sex. HLA class I and class II types, where available, came from metadata supplied by the sample provider rather than from assay-based typing. Results and caveats for the whole study, not just this receptor: Clinical and demographic metadata were provided uncurated, with the amount varying by source and participant.

The immunoSEQ Assay, a bias-controlled multiplex PCR, was used to amplify TCRbeta CDR3 regions from genomic DNA. On the study's bioinformatics: Nucleated cell counts per sample were estimated from amplification of reference gene primers within the assay. To quantify the absolute abundance of each unique TCRbeta CDR3 rearrangement, sequence reads were collapsed and filtered. Productive Simpson clonality was computed per sample as the square root of Simpson's diversity index over productive rearrangements. TCRdb holds this immuneACCESS table with in-frame rearrangements only. Some clones are missing; in checked studies, unresolved V genes explain under half, and the rest has no known cause. That table furnishes V, J and clone size, whereas the DNA furnished D and trimming. Across this sample there are about 480,000 clones, with more than 75% seen only once. The top ten clones comprise approximately 2% of the sample.

Enrolling through a virtual design, the prospective study's participants ranged in age from about 18 to 100 years and lived across about two dozen United States geographic areas. In the prospective study, participants were assigned to cohorts based on the clinical history participants reported in a screening survey and a study questionnaire. Recovered participants in ImmuneRACE Cohort 3 were defined by two consecutive negative NP/OP PCR tests, clearance by a healthcare professional, or resolution of symptoms. In the prospective study, whole blood, serum and a nasopharyngeal or oropharyngeal swab were collected from each participant by mobile phlebotomists. Additional blood draws and questionnaires over an approximately 2-month period could optionally be provided by prospective study participants. Before DNA extraction, blood samples from the prospective study were shipped at room temperature or frozen.

Sequences KGHSH (CDR1) and LQKENI (CDR2) are obtained from the germline V gene. The V and J ends are trimmed by 6 bases and 0 bases, leaving 14 bases between them. Taken from cysteine to phenylalanine, the CDR3 has 15 residues. The read is trimmed to its CDR3 DNA, 45 bases read in frame from base 1. The chain was built from TRBV18 and TRBJ1-2, and the D gene may be TRBD1, 6 bases matching. This sequence originates from a woman in her thirties or forties who had recovered from COVID-19. Sequencing was done on a sample of PBMCs or T cells enriched from blood (not recorded which). The CDR3 region: CASSQGGKTNYGYTF. The nucleotides are TGTGCCAGCTCTCAAGGGGGAAAGACTAACTATGGCTACACCTTC. Supplemented by the reference TRBV18 and TRBJ1-2 proteins around the CDR3, the complete variable domain is NAGVMQNPRHLVRRRGQEARLRCSPMKGHSHVYWYRQLPEEGLKFMVYLQKENIIDESGMPKERFSAEFPKEGPSILRIQQVVRGDSAAYFCASSQGGKTNYGYTFGSGTRLTVV.